A selection of T cell receptor beta chains follows, all from one sample in a study of blood T cell repertoires in COVID-19. Sequenced by immunoSEQ multiplex PCR; TCRdb stores in-frame clones only, minus some. Here the sample spans fewer than 250,000 clones, around 83% being singletons. What was sequenced was peripheral blood. These receptors originate from a woman aged 45-60 years with acute or convalescent COVID-19. Each CDR3 is given with its conserved first and last residue. A D gene is named only where the DNA matches it firmly. A row's size may be missing; if present it is once, few, many or a size class.

once TRBJ1-2 NA TRBV24-1 TGTGCCACCAGTGACCCTAGCTCCGTGGTCAATGGCTACACCTTC CATSDPSSVVNGYTF
NA TRBJ2-5 NA TRBV10-3 TGTGCCATCAGTGCCGAGTGGGAGACCCAGTACTTC CAISAEWETQYF
NA TRBJ2-2 NA TRBV19 TGTGCCAGTAGTTCGACCGGGACAAGGATGACCGGGGAGCTGTTTTTT CASSSTGTRMTGELFF
NA TRBJ2-7 NA TRBV7-8 TGTGCCAGCAGCCCCACCAGGGTGACGCAGTACTTC CASSPTRVTQYF
NA TRBJ2-7 NA TRBV5-4 TGTGCCAGCCCCACAGGGGAGCAGTACTTC CASPTGEQYF
NA TRBJ2-5 TRBD2 TRBV24-1 TGTGCCACCAGTGACCCGTCCCGGGGGGACCAAGAGACCCAGTACTTC CATSDPSRGDQETQYF
NA TRBJ2-7 TRBD2 TRBV10-3 TGTGCCATCAGTGATACTAGCGGGAGAACCTACGAGCAGTACTTC CAISDTSGRTYEQYF
NA TRBJ1-6 NA TRBV5-6 TGTGCCAGCAGCACTGGACAATCTTACGTGCCCCTCCACTTT CASSTGQSYVPLHF
few TRBJ2-3 TRBD1 TRBV2 TGTGCCAGCAAGAGACAGGGCATCACAGATACGCAGTATTTT CASKRQGITDTQYF
once TRBJ2-3 TRBD1 TRBV24-1 TGTGCCACCAGTGATCAGACCGGACAGGTAAAAACAGATACGCAGTATTTT CATSDQTGQVKTDTQYF
NA TRBJ2-3 TRBD1 TRBV24-1 TGTGCCACCAGTGATCCCGGGACAGGGGGACATACGCAGTATTTT CATSDPGTGGHTQYF
NA TRBJ2-3 NA TRBV4-2 TGTGCCAGCAGCGTCAGGCTTACCACGGATACGCAGTATTTT CASSVRLTTDTQYF
NA TRBJ2-7 TRBD1 TRBV11-2 TGTGCCAGCAGCTTGGGACAGGACTTACCGGGGAACGAGCAGTACTTC CASSLGQDLPGNEQYF
NA TRBJ2-7 NA TRBV2 TGTGCCAGCAGACTACAGGGACCCGAGCAGTACTTC CASRLQGPEQYF
NA TRBJ1-1 TRBD1 TRBV3-1/TRBV3-2 TGTGCCACCTCAGACAGGGGCAACACTGAAGCTTTCTTT CATSDRGNTEAFF
NA TRBJ2-7 TRBD2 TRBV3-1/TRBV3-2 TGTGCCAGCAGCCAAGAGGCGGGAGGGTACGACGAGCAGTACTTC CASSQEAGGYDEQYF
NA TRBJ1-1 TRBD1 TRBV30 TGTGCCTGGAGGTCGTCCAACAGGGGAACTGAAGCTTTCTTT CAWRSSNRGTEAFF
NA TRBJ1-5 TRBD1 TRBV5-8 TGTGCCAGCAGCTTAGGGACAGGTAATAACCAGCCCCAGCATTTT CASSLGTGNNQPQHF
NA TRBJ1-4 NA TRBV5-1 TGCGCCAGCAGCTTGGGACAGCTAAATGAAAAACTGTTTTTT CASSLGQLNEKLFF
NA TRBJ1-4 NA TRBV24-1 TGTGCCACCGGAACAGGCGCAACTAATGAAAAACTGTTTTTT CATGTGATNEKLFF
NA TRBJ2-7 NA TRBV7-2 TGTGCCAGCAGCCAAGGTCGGCTAGCAGTCTACGAGCAGTACTTC CASSQGRLAVYEQYF
NA TRBJ1-1 TRBD1 TRBV12-3/TRBV12-4 TGTGCCAGCAGTTTAGGGACAGGGACTTTCTTT CASSLGTGTFF
NA TRBJ1-1 TRBD1 TRBV30 TGTGCCGGCCACAGGGGGGTGAACACTGAAGCTTTCTTT CAGHRGVNTEAFF
NA TRBJ1-5 NA TRBV2 TGTGCCAGCAGTCGGACAAGCAATCAGCCCCAGCATTTT CASSRTSNQPQHF
NA TRBJ2-7 TRBD1 TRBV5-1 TGCGCCAGCAGCTTGCGTCCGGACAGGGACTACGAGCAGTACTTC CASSLRPDRDYEQYF
once TRBJ1-2 NA TRBV30 TGTGCCTGGAGAAGGGGTACGGGTGGCTACACCTTC CAWRRGTGGYTF
NA TRBJ2-3 TRBD2 TRBV28 TGTGCCAGCTTCCTGGCGGGAGAAGGAGATACGCAGTATTTT CASFLAGEGDTQYF